The rows below give T cell receptor beta chains drawn from one sample of a study of control samples from healthy donors and cancer patients. TCRdb's copy holds only in-frame clones and misses some; the assay was immunoSEQ multiplex PCR. The table lists about 57,000 clones, 80% to 95% of them singletons. The sample comprised PBMCs. Every receptor here comes from a man aged 30 to 39 with colorectal cancer. The CDR3 runs from the conserved cysteine through the conserved F or W. D genes are given only for firm matches.

D gene,V gene,J gene,CDR3 protein
-,TRBV24-1,TRBJ2-3,CATSGDGSTDTQYF
-,TRBV5-6,TRBJ2-1,CASSYFASYNEQFF
-,TRBV19,TRBJ1-2,CASFPVRGASALNYGYTF
TRBD1,TRBV5-6,TRBJ1-3,CASSPRPGQGPGNTIYF
-,TRBV10-3,TRBJ2-2,CAISERGLRANTGELFF
-,TRBV11-2,TRBJ2-1,CASSLRDEQFF
-,TRBV6-4,TRBJ2-2,CASSLQATGELFF
-,TRBV7-2,TRBJ1-1,CASSPLTPEAFF
-,TRBV29-1,TRBJ2-1,CSVARTPGEQFF
TRBD2,TRBV7-9,TRBJ2-3,CASSSIRTSFTDTQYF
-,TRBV5-1,TRBJ2-5,CASSSPGGQETQYF
-,TRBV6-5,TRBJ1-1,CASSSRFIGRTTEAFF
TRBD1,TRBV5-6,TRBJ1-1,CASSLLGTGELKAFF
TRBD1,TRBV7-8,TRBJ2-7,CASSRDRVYEQYF
TRBD1,TRBV11-2,TRBJ1-3,CASSPRQGFTGNTIYF
-,TRBV19,TRBJ1-3,CASSISAGAGNTIYF
-,TRBV5-1,TRBJ1-2,CASSLSSGNGYTF
TRBD2,TRBV5-4,TRBJ2-1,CASSSPGGGVEQFF
-,TRBV6-5,TRBJ1-1,CASSPPTGGNTEAFF
-,TRBV5-1,TRBJ1-1,CASSLATGNTEAFF
TRBD1,TRBV5-5,TRBJ2-2,CASSFSNRGPVNTGELFF
-,TRBV5-6,TRBJ2-4,CASSPTGVDIQYF
TRBD1,TRBV5-4,TRBJ1-2,CASSPRTGDYGYTF
-,TRBV7-9,TRBJ2-7,CASSLGGLYEQYF
TRBD2,TRBV24-1,TRBJ2-5,CATSDPSRGSQETQYF
-,TRBV29-1,TRBJ2-1,CSVMEEYNEQFF